The present T cell receptor beta chain was sequenced within a study of blood T cell repertoires in COVID-19. For the study at large: Both acute and convalescent COVID-19 samples were obtained from the United States, Italy and Spain.

TCRdb's copy holds only in-frame clones and misses some; the assay was immunoSEQ multiplex PCR. The sample has some 51,000 clones; approximately 86% are singletons. Comment on this clone: One junction end disagrees with the germline gene, perhaps due to a read error.

Sequenced sample: peripheral blood. The TCR originated in a man aged 55 to 70 with acute or convalescent COVID-19.

The CDR3 loop is CASSLGQGGQETQYF. The CDR3 coding sequence is TGTGCTAGCAGCCTGGGACAGGGGGGTCAAGAGACCCAGTACTTC. The V and J genes are TRBV7-7 and TRBJ2-5; 11 positions match TRBD1. Germline CDR1 and CDR2: SSHAT and FNYEAQ (reference sequence). The CDR3 is 15 amino acids.